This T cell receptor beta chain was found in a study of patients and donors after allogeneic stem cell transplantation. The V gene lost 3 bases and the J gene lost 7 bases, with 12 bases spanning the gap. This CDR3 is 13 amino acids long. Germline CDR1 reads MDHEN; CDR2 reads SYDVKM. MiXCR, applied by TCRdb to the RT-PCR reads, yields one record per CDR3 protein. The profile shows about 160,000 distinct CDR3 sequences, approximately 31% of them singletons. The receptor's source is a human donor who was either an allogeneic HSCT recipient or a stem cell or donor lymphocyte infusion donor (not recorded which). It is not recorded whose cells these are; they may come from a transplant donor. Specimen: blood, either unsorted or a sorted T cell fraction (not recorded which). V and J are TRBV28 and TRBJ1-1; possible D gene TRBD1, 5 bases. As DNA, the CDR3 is TGTGCCAGCAGTTTCCCGGGGGGGGGTGAAGCTTTCTTT. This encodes CASSFPGGGEAFF.